The 18 T cell receptor beta chains below come from one sample, sequenced in a study of T cell repertoires in cytomegalovirus infection. TCRdb re-called the reads through MiXCR, storing one row per CDR3 protein. The sample lists some 320,000 distinct CDR3 sequences, more than 8% occurring once. The sequencing input was PBMCs. The receptor set was obtained from a human donor in good health (CMV status not recorded). Some clones in this sample may be carry-over from other donors' samples.

This clonotype was observed many times. The CDR3 loop is CASSTSGYEQYF. CDR3 nucleotide sequence: TGTGCCAGCAGTACTAGCGGATACGAGCAGTACTTC. The V and J genes are TRBV7-2 and TRBJ2-7; 8 bases are a match to TRBD2. Germline loops: CDR1 SGHTA, CDR2 FQGNSA. This CDR3 has 12 residues. The junction had 2 bases not matched to a gene; V was cut back by 6 bases and J by 4 bases.

This clonotype was picked up many times. The chain uses TRBV7-2 and TRBJ1-3; possible D gene TRBD1, 5 bases. The ends were cut back, 9 bases at V and 2 bases at J, with 14 bases in the middle. The length of the CDR3 is 14 residues. Germline V gene sequence: CDR1 SGHTA, CDR2 FQGNSA. The chain's CDR3 is CASRPGGTGNTIYF. CDR3 nucleotides: TGTGCCAGTAGGCCCGGGGGAACTGGAAACACCATATATTTT.

The rearrangement joins TRBV6-1 to TRBJ1-4; tentatively, D is TRBD1 (5 bases). With 2 bases removed from V and 7 bases from J, the gap between germline ends came to 11 bases. This CDR3 has 14 residues. Germline V gene lookup returns CDR1 MNHNS and CDR2 SASEGT. The CDR3 reads CASSELGQAEKLFF. CDR3 sequence (DNA): TGTGCCAGCAGTGAATTAGGACAAGCTGAAAAACTGTTTTTT.

CDR3 sequence (DNA): TGTGCCAGCACTCCCCGGCACTTTGAAGCTTTCTTT. It yields the protein CASTPRHFEAFF. This chain uses TRBV28 with TRBJ1-1; D unclear. Germline CDR1 and CDR2: MDHEN and SYDVKM. V was pared by 7 bases and J by 7 bases, with 13 bases between. The CDR3 contains 12 residues.

This clonotype has at least ten counts. This rearrangement joins TRBV7-8 to TRBJ1-2; 9 positions match TRBD1. Germline values: CDR1 SGHVS, CDR2 FQNEAQ. Trimming at V came to 1 base and at J to 6 bases, leaving 6 bases not matched to a gene. The length of the CDR3 is 15 residues. The CDR3 region is CASSLDRGLINGYTF. CDR3 in DNA: TGTGCCAGCAGCTTAGACAGGGGGCTTATAAATGGCTACACCTTC. Filled out from reference TRBV7-8 and TRBJ1-2, the complete variable domain reads GAGVSQSPRYKVAKRGQDVALRCDPISGHVSLFWYQQALGQGPEFLTYFQNEAQLDKSGLPSDRFFAERPEGSVSTLKIQRTQQEDSAVYLCASSLDRGLINGYTFGSGTRLTVV.

This clonotype came up a few times. The gene calls are TRBV30 and TRBJ2-2; no clear D. The germline V gene has CDR1 GTSNPN and CDR2 SVGIG (reference sequence). This CDR3 region has 15 residues. V lost 0 bases, J lost 0 bases, and 8 bases lay in between. CDR3 sequence (DNA): TGTGCCTGGAGTGTTTTGCTCGCGAACACCGGGGAGCTGTTTTTT. Encoded protein: CAWSVLLANTGELFF. Using reference TRBV30 and TRBJ2-2 for the parts outside the CDR3, the full variable domain is SQTIHQWPATLVQPVGSPLSLECTVEGTSNPNLYWYRQAAGRGLQLLFYSVGIGQISSEVPQNLSASRPQDRQFILSSKKLLLSDSGFYLCAWSVLLANTGELFFGEGSRLTVL.

This sequence joins TRBV6-6 and TRBJ2-7; D possibly matches TRBD1 or TRBD2 (5 bases each). V was cut by 6 bases and J by 2 bases, with 11 bases left in between. This CDR3 has 13 residues. Germline CDR1 reads MNHNY; CDR2 reads SVGAGI (reference sequence). CDR3 in amino acids: CASRLWDAYEQYF. The DNA of the CDR3 is TGTGCCAGCAGACTCTGGGACGCCTACGAGCAGTACTTC.

J is TRBJ2-3 and V is TRBV9; TRBD2 agrees at 7 bases. This CDR3 spans 16 amino acids. Trimming cost V 3 bases and J 0 bases; bases outside gene matches: 7. Germline V CDR1 and CDR2: SGDLS, YYNGEE. The CDR3 spells CASSAQTSPSTDTQYF. In DNA, the CDR3 is TGTGCCAGCAGCGCCCAGACTAGCCCGAGCACAGATACGCAGTATTTT.

This rearrangement joins TRBV27 to TRBJ2-7, with TRBD2 as a possible D gene (6 bases). Germline V gives CDR1 MNHEY, CDR2 SMNVEV (reference sequence). V was pared by 4 bases and J by 3 bases, with 7 bases between. The CDR3 is 12 amino acids. CDR3 sequence reads: CASSSDYYEQYF. The CDR3 nucleotides are TGTGCCAGCAGTTCGGACTACTACGAGCAGTACTTC.

The rearrangement uses TRBV24-1 and TRBJ2-1, with TRBD1 matching 11 bases. This CDR3 comprises 16 residues. After removal of 3 bases from V and 6 bases from J, the junction contained 6 bases not matched to a gene. CDR1 is KGHDR and CDR2 is SFDVKD in the germline V gene. The CDR3 here is CATSDPSGQGVNEQFF. The CDR3 DNA reads as TGTGCCACCAGTGATCCCTCGGGACAGGGGGTCAATGAGCAGTTCTTC.

This clonotype was recorded a few times. The rearrangement links TRBV27 to TRBJ2-5, with 7 bases that match TRBD2. V lost 3 bases and J lost 5; bases outside the gene matches: 9. This CDR3 is 15 amino acids long. Germline values: CDR1 MNHEY, CDR2 SMNVEV (reference sequence). The CDR3 sequence is CASSFRDYGTETQYF. DNA for the CDR3: TGTGCCAGCAGTTTCCGGGACTACGGAACCGAGACCCAGTACTTC.

About this clonotype itself: It may be a read error: a sequence one base away is much more abundant. This chain uses TRBV28 with TRBJ2-7; weak D call: TRBD1 (6 bases). This CDR3 has 17 amino acids. Germline CDR1 reads MDHEN; CDR2 reads SYDVKM. The CDR3 protein is CASGLPQGPTRVYEQYF. Here the CDR3 DNA reads TGTGCCAGCGGTTTACCCCAGGGGCCAACCAGGGTCTACGAGCAGTACTTC. The whole variable domain, filled in from reference TRBV28 and TRBJ2-7, reads DVKVTQSSRYLVKRTGEKVFLECVQDMDHENMFWYRQDPGLGLRLIYFSYDVKMKEKGDIPEGYSVSREKKERFSLILESASTNQTSMYLCASGLPQGPTRVYEQYFGPGTRLTVT.

On this clonotype itself: A much larger clonotype is one base distant, so this may be a read error. The chain joins TRBV11-1 to TRBJ1-1; 8 bases line up with TRBD1. V lost 8 bases, J lost 5 bases, and 19 bases stayed unmatched. Germline V gives CDR1 SGHAT, CDR2 FQDESV (reference sequence). The CDR3 is 17 residues long. The CDR3 sequence: CASCSPDRVMVKTEAFF. In nucleotides, the CDR3 is TGTGCCAGCTGCTCCCCGGACAGGGTAATGGTCAAAACTGAAGCTTTCTTT.

Ten or more counts support this clonotype. The genes are TRBV12-3 or TRBV12-4 and TRBJ1-1, with D unclear. Trimming shortened V by 4 bases and J by 7 bases, and 10 bases separated the two germline ends. This CDR3 region has 12 residues. In DNA form, the CDR3 reads TGTGCCAGCAGTTCTTTAGGCTTTGAAGCTTTCTTT. This translates into CASSSLGFEAFF.

In its sample, this clonotype was seen many times. This rearrangement joins TRBV20-1 to TRBJ1-2, with 12 bases fitting TRBD1. The CDR3 is 15 amino acids. The junction had 11 bases not matched to a gene; V was cut back by 5 bases and J by 7 bases. Germline V CDR1 and CDR2: DFQATT, SNEGSKA (reference sequence). The CDR3 region is CSASGTGGWNVGYTF. CDR3 DNA: TGCAGTGCTTCCGGGACAGGGGGCTGGAACGTTGGCTACACCTTC.

This clonotype occurred many times. The rearrangement uses TRBV7-2 and TRBJ2-5, with D maybe TRBD1 (6 bases). Germline CDR1 is SGHTA and CDR2 is FQGNSA. V was pared by 5 bases and J by 1 base, with 11 bases between. This CDR3 is built from 14 residues. This CDR3 is CASSQGTLQETQYF. Here the CDR3 DNA reads TGTGCCAGCAGCCAAGGGACACTCCAAGAGACCCAGTACTTC.

This clonotype appeared many times. This sequence joins TRBV28 and TRBJ1-5, with D possibly being TRBD1 (6 bases). Germline V gene lookup returns CDR1 MDHEN and CDR2 SYDVKM. The CDR3 is made up of 16 amino acids. V lost 6 bases to trimming and J lost 4 bases, with 19 bases between them. CDR3 coding DNA: TGTGCCAGCAGCTCCCAAGTTTGGGGGACAAATCAGCCCCAGCATTTT. It is translated as CASSSQVWGTNQPQHF.

This clonotype was counted at least ten times. V is TRBV2 and J is TRBJ2-1; 8 positions match TRBD2. The CDR3 has 16 residues. Losses at the gene ends were 3 bases for V and 6 bases for J; bases not matched to a gene: 10. Germline assignment: CDR1 SNHLY and CDR2 FYNNEI. CDR3 nucleotide sequence: TGTGCCAGCAGTGAGGACGCCGGGACTAGGCTCAATGAGCAGTTCTTC. Translating gives CASSEDAGTRLNEQFF.